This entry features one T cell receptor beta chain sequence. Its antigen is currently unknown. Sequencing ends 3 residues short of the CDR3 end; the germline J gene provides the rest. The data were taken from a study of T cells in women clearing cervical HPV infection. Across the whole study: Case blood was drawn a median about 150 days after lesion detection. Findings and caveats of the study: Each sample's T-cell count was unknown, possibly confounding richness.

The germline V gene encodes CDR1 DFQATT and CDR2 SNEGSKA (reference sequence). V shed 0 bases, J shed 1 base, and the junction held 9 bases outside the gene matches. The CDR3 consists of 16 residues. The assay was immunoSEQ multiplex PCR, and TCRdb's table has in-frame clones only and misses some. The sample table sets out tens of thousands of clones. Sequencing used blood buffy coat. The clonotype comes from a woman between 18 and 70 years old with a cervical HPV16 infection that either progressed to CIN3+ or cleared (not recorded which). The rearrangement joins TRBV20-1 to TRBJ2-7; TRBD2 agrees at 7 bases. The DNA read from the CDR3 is TGCAGTGCTAGAGAAGTCCGGCTAGCGGCATCCTACGAG. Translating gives CSAREVRLAASYE. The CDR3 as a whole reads CSAREVRLAASYEQYF.